Following are 30 T cell receptor beta chains from one sample sequenced in a study of cytomegalovirus exposure and HLA in healthy donors. With 60 Vbeta and 13 Jbeta primers, the PCR was carried out. Profiling relied on immunoSEQ multiplex PCR, and the TCRdb table lists in-frame clones only, not all of them. The sample includes 150,000 to 200,000 clones, 75% to 90% of them seen just once. Sequenced material: PBMCs. These receptors came from a boy between 2 and 10 years old in good health and CMV-seronegative.

The gene calls are TRBV25-1 and TRBJ1-1; the D is unclear. Trimming stripped 0 bases from V and 5 bases from J, with 13 bases between. Germline lookup yields CDR1 MGHDK and CDR2 SYGVNS. This CDR3 comprises 15 residues. The CDR3 sequence is CASSEYGEGITEAFF. The DNA for the CDR3 is TGTGCCAGCAGTGAATACGGGGAGGGCATAACTGAAGCTTTCTTT.

The J gene is TRBJ1-2, the V gene TRBV14; D might be TRBD1 (5 bases). Deletions cut 0 bases from V and 4 bases from J, with 15 bases between. Germline V gene sequence: CDR1 SGHDN, CDR2 FVKESK. CDR3 length: 16 amino acids. This CDR3 reads CASSQESMQGPYGYTF. DNA for the CDR3: TGTGCCAGCAGCCAAGAATCCATGCAGGGCCCCTATGGCTACACCTTC. The full variable domain, completed using reference TRBV14 and TRBJ1-2, is EAGVTQFPSHSVIEKGQTVTLRCDPISGHDNLYWYRRVMGKEIKFLLHFVKESKQDESGMPNNRFLAERTGGTYSTLKVQPAELEDSGVYFCASSQESMQGPYGYTFGSGTRLTVV.

This chain uses TRBV5-4 with TRBJ2-2; no clear D. The V and J ends lost 2 bases and 4 bases respectively, with 9 bases between them. The CDR3 contains 14 residues. The germline CDR1 and CDR2 sequences are SGHNT and YYREEE (reference sequence). The CDR3 nucleotides read TGTGCCAGCAGCTTTTTCGGTACCACCGGGGAGCTGTTTTTT. It translates to CASSFFGTTGELFF.

The V and J genes are TRBV7-2 and TRBJ2-3, with 7 bases aligning to TRBD2. Germline V gene lookup returns CDR1 SGHTA and CDR2 FQGNSA. This CDR3 contains 16 residues. Trimming removed 3 bases from V and 2 bases from J; junction bases left unmatched: 8. CDR3 in DNA: TGTGCCAGCAGCTTTATAGCGGGCACCTCCACAGATACGCAGTATTTT. Encoded protein: CASSFIAGTSTDTQYF.

V is TRBV6-5 and J is TRBJ1-2; TRBD1 matches at 11 bases. Germline lookup yields CDR1 MNHEY and CDR2 SVGAGI. The CDR3 length is 14 residues. V lost 4 bases and J lost 4; bases outside the gene matches: 2. DNA for the CDR3: TGTGCCAGCAGTTCAGGGACAGGGGGCTATGGCTACACCTTC. Translation: CASSSGTGGYGYTF.

This clone has more than one count but fewer than ten. This chain connects TRBV30 to TRBJ1-6; 7 nucleotides match TRBD1. The V gene's germline CDR1 is GTSNPN and CDR2 SVGIG (reference sequence). The CDR3 has 14 amino acids. The V segment lost 1 base and the J segment 9 bases; nucleotides outside the gene matches: 6. The CDR3 spells CAWSGQGVFSPLHF. In DNA, the CDR3 is TGTGCCTGGAGTGGCCAGGGGGTCTTTTCACCCCTCCACTTT.

Comments on this clone: Germline is not matched at one junction end, which may reflect a read error. This chain links TRBV7-2 with TRBJ2-7; 8 nucleotides agree with TRBD2. Germline CDR1 SGHTA, CDR2 FQGNSA. The CDR3 extends over 15 amino acids. Here the CDR3 reads CANSSPRSGSYEQYF. The CDR3 DNA reads TGTGCCAACAGCTCCCCGAGAAGCGGGAGTTACGAGCAGTACTTC.

The chain has TRBV5-1 and TRBJ2-3, with 11 bases matching TRBD2. Unmatched junction bases numbered 8, after V lost 0 bases and J lost 2 bases. The germline V gene encodes CDR1 SGHRS and CDR2 YFSETQ. This CDR3 comprises 18 residues. CDR3 protein: CASSLGASGGPFTDTQYF. The CDR3, as DNA: TGCGCCAGCAGCTTGGGGGCTAGCGGGGGGCCATTCACAGATACGCAGTATTTT.

Turning to this clone: In the same sample, other DNA sequences code for this CDR3. The chain's CDR3 is CASSEDRGYGYTF. CDR3 coding DNA: TGTGCCAGCAGTGAAGACAGGGGGTATGGCTACACCTTC. J is TRBJ1-2 and V is TRBV2; 8 bases align to TRBD1. The germline gives CDR1 SNHLY, CDR2 FYNNEI. The CDR3 sequence is 13 residues long. V trimming: 1 base; J trimming: 5 bases; junction bases outside the gene matches: 0.

The chain recombines TRBV2 with TRBJ2-1; a possible D gene is TRBD2 (7 bases). CDR1 and CDR2 (germline): SNHLY, FYNNEI. Trimming stripped 8 bases from V and 5 bases from J, with 16 bases between. The CDR3 sequence is 14 residues long. This CDR3 reads CASPGWGGDNEQFF. The DNA of the CDR3 is TGTGCCAGCCCGGGGTGGGGGGGCGACAATGAGCAGTTCTTC.

This chain uses TRBV29-1 with TRBJ2-1, with D perhaps matching TRBD1 (6 bases). Germline CDR1 and CDR2: SQVTM and ANQGSEA. V was clipped by 3 bases and J by 6 bases, with 12 bases between them. The CDR3 spans 13 residues. DNA for the CDR3: TGCAGCGTTGACAGGGGATTCGGCAATGAGCAGTTCTTC. Its translation: CSVDRGFGNEQFF.

This chain connects TRBV5-5 to TRBJ2-1; possible D gene TRBD2, 6 bases. This CDR3 has 14 residues. Germline V gene sequence: CDR1 SGHKS, CDR2 YYEKEE (reference sequence). The ends were cut back, 0 bases at V and 3 bases at J, with 7 bases in the middle. DNA for the CDR3: TGTGCCAGCAGCTTGGGGGGAGGCTACAATGAGCAGTTCTTC. As protein: CASSLGGGYNEQFF.

This chain links TRBV25-1 with TRBJ1-6; D is unclear. CDR1 and CDR2 (germline): MGHDK, SYGVNS. V lost 7 bases and J 7 bases, leaving 11 bases between the germline ends. The CDR3 length is 13 residues. The CDR3 here is CASKRASNSPLHF. DNA for the CDR3: TGTGCCAGCAAGAGGGCGAGCAATTCACCCCTCCACTTT.

This chain links TRBV2 with TRBJ1-3; no clear D. The CDR3 extends over 14 amino acids. Germline V gives CDR1 SNHLY, CDR2 FYNNEI. The V end was cut by 1 base, the J end by 4 bases, with 8 bases between. This chain's CDR3 is CASSEDLAGNTIYF. The CDR3 DNA is TGTGCCAGCAGTGAAGACCTGGCAGGAAACACCATATATTTT.

V gene TRBV19 combines with J gene TRBJ1-4, with unresolved D. The CDR3 loop spans 14 amino acids. CDR1 LNHDA and CDR2 SQIVND come from the germline V gene (reference sequence). Trimming left V 1 base short and J 8 bases short, with 11 bases between. The chain's CDR3 is CASSIAGVSEKLFF. CDR3 DNA: TGTGCCAGTAGTATAGCCGGGGTGAGCGAAAAACTGTTTTTT. The full variable domain, its missing parts supplied by reference TRBV19 and TRBJ1-4, is DGGITQSPKYLFRKEGQNVTLSCEQNLNHDAMYWYRQDPGQGLRLIYYSQIVNDFQKGDIAEGYSVSREKKESFPLTVTSAQKNPTAFYLCASSIAGVSEKLFFGSGTQLSVL.

This chain connects TRBV29-1 to TRBJ2-1, with 7 bases identical to TRBD2. CDR1 SQVTM and CDR2 ANQGSEA come from the germline V gene. The CDR3 has 14 residues. Trimming cost V 3 bases and J 3 bases; bases outside gene matches: 5. The CDR3 region is CSVDGLAVYNEQFF. The CDR3 DNA follows: TGCAGCGTTGATGGTCTAGCGGTCTACAATGAGCAGTTCTTC.

The chain joins TRBV2 to TRBJ1-1; tentatively, D is TRBD1 (6 bases). Germline V gives CDR1 SNHLY, CDR2 FYNNEI. The germline V and J ends were trimmed by 2 bases and 6 bases, with 10 bases remaining between them. CDR3 length: 13 residues. This chain's CDR3 is CASSESGVAEAFF. In nucleotides, the CDR3 is TGTGCCAGCAGTGAATCAGGGGTCGCTGAAGCTTTCTTT.

V is TRBV14 and J is TRBJ2-5; 7 bases align to TRBD1. The V gene end was trimmed by 4 bases and the J gene end by 0 bases; junction bases not matched to a gene: 11. The length of the CDR3 is 17 residues. Germline V CDR1 and CDR2: SGHDN, FVKESK. The CDR3 protein is CASSPRQGREYQETQYF. CDR3 DNA sequence: TGTGCCAGCAGCCCCCGACAGGGTAGGGAATACCAAGAGACCCAGTACTTC.

This chain links TRBV7-9 with TRBJ1-6; D is possibly TRBD1 (5 bases). From germline, CDR1 is SEHNR and CDR2 FQNEAQ (reference sequence). The CDR3 extends over 15 amino acids. Trimming pared 3 bases from V and 4 bases from J, leaving 10 bases between. The CDR3: CASSLGRGYNSPLHF. The CDR3 DNA sequence: TGTGCCAGCAGCTTGGGGCGCGGATATAATTCACCCCTCCACTTT. Together with reference TRBV7-9 and TRBJ1-6, the CDR3 gives the full variable domain: DTGVSQNPRHKITKRGQNVTFRCDPISEHNRLYWYRQTLGQGPEFLTYFQNEAQLEKSRLLSDRFSAERPKGSFSTLEIQRTEQGDSAMYLCASSLGRGYNSPLHFGNGTRLTVT.

The chain links TRBV19 to TRBJ1-2, with 9 bases identical to TRBD1. Germline trimming cut 5 bases from V and 4 bases from J; bases unmatched to any gene: 8. The germline V gene has CDR1 LNHDA and CDR2 SQIVND (reference sequence). The CDR3 spans 15 residues. The CDR3 DNA is TGTGCCAGTAGTCTCAAGCCGGGACAGGGCTATGGCTACACCTTC. Translating it yields CASSLKPGQGYGYTF. Supplemented by reference TRBV19 and TRBJ1-2, the full variable domain reads DGGITQSPKYLFRKEGQNVTLSCEQNLNHDAMYWYRQDPGQGLRLIYYSQIVNDFQKGDIAEGYSVSREKKESFPLTVTSAQKNPTAFYLCASSLKPGQGYGYTFGSGTRLTVV.

This clone was detected a few times. J is TRBJ1-2 and V is TRBV6-5; 7 nucleotides match TRBD1. With 3 bases clipped from V and 8 bases from J, the junction kept 6 bases outside the gene matches. CDR3 size: 13 residues. CDR1 and CDR2 from the germline V gene are MNHEY and SVGAGI. The CDR3 bases are TGTGCCAGCAGTTATGAAGGGGGCTACGGCTACACCTTC. Residues: CASSYEGGYGYTF.

The CDR3 nucleotides are TGTGCCAGCAGCTCTAGACTATTCACAGATACGCAGTATTTT. Its translation: CASSSRLFTDTQYF. The V and J genes are TRBV7-8 and TRBJ2-3; D perhaps matches TRBD2 (5 bases). CDR1 and CDR2 from the germline V gene are SGHVS and FQNEAQ. V gave up 4 bases and J gave up 2 bases, with 10 bases separating them. The CDR3 loop spans 14 amino acids.

V gene TRBV18 combines with J gene TRBJ2-2, with TRBD2 as a possible D gene (5 bases). CDR1 is KGHSH and CDR2 is LQKENI in the germline V gene. V gave up 2 bases and J gave up 1 base, with 8 bases separating them. The CDR3 is 15 amino acids. This CDR3 reads CASSPGLKNTGELFF. CDR3 sequence (DNA): TGTGCCAGCTCACCAGGACTGAAGAACACCGGGGAGCTGTTTTTT.

The chain links TRBV30 to TRBJ1-6; 7 bases are shared with TRBD1. Germline V CDR1 and CDR2: GTSNPN, SVGIG (reference sequence). CDR3 length: 13 amino acids. V was pared by 3 bases and J by 8 bases, with 4 bases of the junction left unmatched. The CDR3 DNA follows: TGTGCCTGGAGACAGGGGCGCGATTCACCCCTCCACTTT. It encodes CAWRQGRDSPLHF.

In nucleotides, the CDR3 is TGTGCCAGCAGTCCAAGCGGAAGGGCCGGGGAGCTGTTTTTT. Translating it yields CASSPSGRAGELFF. V is TRBV28 and J is TRBJ2-2, with D maybe TRBD2 (5 bases). CDR1 is MDHEN, CDR2 SYDVKM, per germline. The CDR3 length is 14 residues. V gave up 5 bases and J gave up 6 bases, with 13 bases separating them.

For the CDR3, the DNA is TGTGCCAGCAGCGGGGGATCTAGCGGGGAGAGCACAGATACGCAGTATTTT. Residues: CASSGGSSGESTDTQYF. The chain recombines TRBV5-4 with TRBJ2-3; 9 bases map to TRBD2. This CDR3 is built from 17 residues. V dropped 4 bases and J dropped 0; count of bases not matched to a gene: 9. Per germline, CDR1 SGHNT and CDR2 YYREEE (reference sequence). Complete variable domain (other parts from reference TRBV5-4 and TRBJ2-3): ETGVTQSPTHLIKTRGQQVTLRCSSQSGHNTVSWYQQALGQGPQFIFQYYREEENGRGNFPPRFSGLQFPNYSSELNVNALELDDSALYLCASSGGSSGESTDTQYFGPGTRLTVL.

The V and J genes are TRBV7-9 and TRBJ2-2; 9 bases map to TRBD2. V lost 0 bases to trimming and J lost 8 bases; unmatched junction nucleotides: 7. The CDR3 runs to 16 residues. In germline, CDR1 is SEHNR, CDR2 FQNEAQ (reference sequence). For the CDR3, the DNA is TGTGCCAGCAGCTTAGCGACAGCGGGGGGATCGGGGGAGCTGTTTTTT. It translates to CASSLATAGGSGELFF.

The chain recombines TRBV6-5 with TRBJ1-2; D not certain. The germline V and J ends were trimmed by 6 bases and 0 bases, with 8 bases remaining between them. The CDR3 is 13 amino acids. Germline V lookup: CDR1 MNHEY, CDR2 SVGAGI. CDR3 region: CASRRNSNYGYTF. The CDR3, as DNA: TGTGCCAGCAGAAGAAACTCTAACTATGGCTACACCTTC.

V gene TRBV6-5 combines with J gene TRBJ1-2; maybe TRBD1 (5 bases). Germline lookup yields CDR1 MNHEY and CDR2 SVGAGI. This CDR3 contains 13 residues. Trimming shortened V by 7 bases and J by 8 bases, and 17 bases separated the two germline ends. The CDR3 DNA follows: TGTGCCAGCATTGGGCAGGCAGGGCGAGGCTACACCTTC. As protein: CASIGQAGRGYTF.

This chain uses TRBV2 with TRBJ2-1; TRBD2 matches at 9 bases. This CDR3 has 15 amino acids. With 6 bases clipped from V and 4 bases from J, the junction kept 7 bases outside the gene matches. From germline, CDR1 is SNHLY and CDR2 FYNNEI. The CDR3 region has the DNA TGTGCCAGCAGGGGAGAGGGACTAGCATACAATGAGCAGTTCTTC. Its translation: CASRGEGLAYNEQFF.